These 8 T cell receptor beta chains originate from one sample sequenced in a study of CD8+CD57+ T cells in acquired aplastic anemia (dated by TCRdb to between 2018 and 2020). This sample was sequenced with an Illumina HiSeq 2000. TCR beta VDJ combination and CDR3 sequence profiling used genomic DNA as the template. Starting from the raw public reads, TCRdb applied fastp trimming at Q25, assembled clones with MiXCR and retained in-frame beta chains. Rows with a matching CDR3 protein are joined into one entry that keeps the most common DNA and genes. This sample has around 400,000 distinct CDR3 sequences in its table, and roughly 64% of those were observed once. Together, the top ten hold approximately 4% of the sample. Material: sorted CD4+, CD8+, or CD8+CD57+ T cells (not recorded which) from PBMCs. Receptors were obtained from a human donor in good health, serving as a control.

There are many counts of this clonotype. The chain is built from TRBV5-1 and TRBJ1-4; 8 nucleotides agree with TRBD1. Trimming took 3 bases from V and 8 from J; bases not matched to a gene: 6. The CDR3 runs 14 residues. CDR1 and CDR2 (germline): SGHRS, YFSETQ. The CDR3 loop is CASSWGQAGEKLFF. Written as DNA, the CDR3 is TGCGCCAGCAGCTGGGGACAGGCGGGAGAAAAACTGTTTTTT.

This clonotype has a single count. One end of the junction varies from germline; a read error may be responsible. The chain joins TRBV7-9 to TRBJ1-5, with a possible D match to TRBD1 (5 bases). Germline CDR1 and CDR2: SEHNR and FQNEAQ (reference sequence). The CDR3 has 15 amino acids. The CDR3 DNA follows: TGTGCCAGCAGTTTAGAGAGGGGAGGGACTAATGAACAGCATTTT. Translated: CASSLERGGTNEQHF.

Ten or more counts support this clonotype. The chain carries TRBV12-3 or TRBV12-4 and TRBJ1-6, with a weak D call TRBD1 (6 bases). The ends were cut back, 3 bases at V and 10 bases at J, with 10 bases in the middle. This CDR3 spans 13 amino acids. The CDR3 DNA reads TGTGCCAGCAGTTTCGAGGGGGTATCACCCCTCCACTTT. This encodes CASSFEGVSPLHF.

V gene TRBV7-3 combines with J gene TRBJ1-4, with 8 bases that match TRBD1. V was pared by 5 bases and J by 7 bases, with 9 bases of the junction left unmatched. The germline gives CDR1 SGHTA, CDR2 FQGTGA. There are 15 residues in the CDR3. CDR3 sequence (DNA): TGTGCCAGCAGCAGCGATGGACAGGGAGGTGAAAAACTGTTTTTT. Encoded protein: CASSSDGQGGEKLFF.

This chain connects TRBV20-1 to TRBJ1-1, with a tentative D call TRBD1 (5 bases). V was shortened by 7 bases and J by 1 base, with 13 bases between the two germline ends. This CDR3 is 13 amino acids long. Germline values: CDR1 DFQATT, CDR2 SNEGSKA (reference sequence). This CDR3 reads CSVDRGENTEAFF. DNA of the CDR3: TGCAGTGTTGACCGGGGGGAGAACACTGAAGCTTTCTTT.

V is TRBV12-3 or TRBV12-4 and J is TRBJ1-4, with 7 bases aligning to TRBD1. J was trimmed by 3 bases and V by 6 bases; bases with no gene match: 13. CDR3 size: 17 residues. DNA for the CDR3: TGTGCCAGCAGCCCCCCCACGACGGGACAGTCTAATGAAAAACTGTTTTTT. Amino acids: CASSPPTTGQSNEKLFF.

Comments on this clonotype: The final CDR3 position lacks the conserved phenylalanine or tryptophan, pointing to a likely read error. No DNA is shown, since the ends of the CDR3 on it are uncertain; the CDR3 is the one TCRdb lists. The chain is built from TRBV7-2 and TRBJ1-1; the table's TRBD1 call for D was not verified on the DNA. CDR1 is SGHTA, CDR2 FQGNSA, per germline. The CDR3 totals 13 residues, both ends included. CDR3 sequence reads: CASSSDRGAQPYY.

Turning to this clonotype: Relative to the germline gene, one junction end is altered; a read error may explain this. V is TRBV2 and J is TRBJ2-7; no definite D call. The CDR3 contains 14 residues. The germline CDR1 and CDR2 sequences are SNHLY and FYNNEI. The CDR3 here is CASSAVPSPYEQYF. CDR3 DNA: TGCGCCAGCAGCGCCGTGCCCAGCCCCTACGAGCAGTACTTC.